The rows below give T cell receptor beta chains drawn from one sample of a study of cytomegalovirus exposure and HLA in healthy donors. Libraries were prepared by immunoSEQ multiplex PCR; TCRdb keeps only in-frame clonotypes and omits some of them. Among hundreds of thousands of clones listed, over 65% were seen once. Input material: PBMCs. These receptors came from a woman in her fifties or sixties in good health and CMV-seropositive. The CDR3 runs from the conserved cysteine through the conserved F or W. Each record gives: V gene, CDR3 length, CDR3 protein.

v_gene: TRBV11-1; len: 16; CDR3aa: CASSLDLGQVGNEQYF
v_gene: TRBV6-5; len: 14; CDR3aa: CASSEELNNQPQHF
v_gene: TRBV29-1; len: 13; CDR3aa: CSVDGVQGVEQYF
v_gene: TRBV5-1; len: 14; CDR3aa: CASSFYPSTDTQYF
v_gene: TRBV10-3; len: 14; CDR3aa: CAISVGTRGYEQYF
v_gene: TRBV11-2; len: 14; CDR3aa: CASSVQGSNQPQHF
v_gene: TRBV6-5; len: 16; CDR3aa: CASSYGRNRPTDTQYF
v_gene: TRBV10-1; len: 15; CDR3aa: CASSSLAGDPYEQYF
v_gene: TRBV7-9; len: 13; CDR3aa: CSSSPIYYSEAFF
v_gene: TRBV18; len: 15; CDR3aa: CASSPGTGASGEQYF
v_gene: TRBV30; len: 16; CDR3aa: CAWRNKGLAHTGELFF
v_gene: TRBV19; len: 14; CDR3aa: CASRPGGTNYGYTF
v_gene: TRBV5-4; len: 14; CDR3aa: CASSLRGGHEKLFF